Each of the 26 T cell receptor beta chains below was sequenced from the same sample in a study of blood T cell repertoires in COVID-19. TCRdb's table, derived via immunoSEQ multiplex PCR, lists solely in-frame clones and lacks some. Of almost 45,000 clones in the sample, roughly 68% are singletons; the top ten hold around 59%. What was sequenced was peripheral blood. The origin of the receptors is an elderly man with acute or convalescent COVID-19.

This clone was counted between two and nine times. The DNA of the CDR3 is TGTGCCAGCTCACCAAGGCAGGGTGATGAAAAACTGTTTTTT. It yields the protein CASSPRQGDEKLFF. The V call is TRBV18, the J call TRBJ1-4; D perhaps matches TRBD1 (5 bases). The CDR3 runs 14 residues. V was trimmed by 2 bases and J by 6 bases, leaving 10 bases between them. CDR1 is KGHSH, CDR2 LQKENI, per germline.

The rearrangement uses TRBV10-3 and TRBJ2-1; 9 positions agree with TRBD2. Trimming at V came to 0 bases and at J to 12 bases, leaving 6 bases not matched to a gene. The CDR3 covers 14 residues. CDR1 is ENHRY and CDR2 is SYGVKD in the germline V gene. CDR3 protein: CAISESSGRLRQFF. The CDR3 DNA sequence: TGTGCCATCAGTGAGTCGAGCGGGAGGTTGCGGCAGTTCTTC.

The rearrangement uses TRBV1 and TRBJ1-2; no DNA check was done on the table's D call, TRBD1. TRBV1 is a pseudogene. The CDR3 runs 17 residues. CDR3 protein: CTSSPTSNDRDAYGYTF. Here the CDR3 DNA reads TGCACCAGCAGCCCTACCTCGAACGACAGGGATGCTTATGGCTACACCTTC.

This chain uses TRBV2 with TRBJ1-2; 7 bases are a match to TRBD1. Trimming at V came to 2 bases and at J to 4 bases, leaving 7 bases not matched to a gene. CDR3 size: 15 residues. Germline lookup yields CDR1 SNHLY and CDR2 FYNNEI. CDR3 amino acids: CASSEKVAGGYGYTF. The CDR3 nucleotides are TGTGCCAGCAGTGAAAAAGTAGCAGGGGGCTATGGCTACACCTTC.

CDR3 in DNA: TGCGCCAGCAGCCAAGTCTTAGACACCGGGGAGCTGTTTTTT. Amino acid sequence: CASSQVLDTGELFF. The J gene is TRBJ2-2, the V gene TRBV4-3; no reliable D call. CDR1 is LGHNA and CDR2 is YSLEER in the germline V gene. The CDR3 is 14 amino acids. V was trimmed by 1 base and J by 3 bases, leaving 6 bases between them.

There are a few counts of this clone. This chain uses TRBV6-4 with TRBJ2-5, with D perhaps TRBD2 (5 bases). Germline lookup yields CDR1 MRHNA and CDR2 SNTAGT. The CDR3 runs 13 residues. The V end lost 5 bases, the J end lost 5 bases, and 12 bases lay between the germline ends. The CDR3 region has the DNA TGTGCCAGCAGTCACAACAGAGGGGAGACCCAGTACTTC. Residues: CASSHNRGETQYF.

The count of this clone is one. The chain is built from TRBV15 and TRBJ2-4, with TRBD1 identical over 8 bases. The length of the CDR3 is 16 residues. Germline V lookup: CDR1 LNHNV, CDR2 YYDKDF (reference sequence). V shed 7 bases, J shed 1 base, and the junction held 9 bases outside the gene matches. In DNA form, the CDR3 reads TGTGCCACCACCCCGGACAGGGCAACGGCCAAAAACATTCAGTACTTC. Translated: CATTPDRATAKNIQYF. The full variable domain, completed using reference TRBV15 and TRBJ2-4, is DAMVIQNPRYQVTQFGKPVTLSCSQTLNHNVMYWYQQKSSQAPKLLFHYYDKDFNNEADTPDNFQSRRPNTSFCFLDIRSPGLGDTAMYLCATTPDRATAKNIQYFGAGTRLSVL.

CDR3 residues: CASSYGTGMTTEAFF. The DNA of the CDR3 is TGTGCCAGCAGTTACGGGACAGGGATGACCACTGAAGCTTTCTTT. This chain joins TRBV6-5 and TRBJ1-1, with 9 bases that match TRBD1. The CDR3 loop spans 15 amino acids. In germline, CDR1 is MNHEY, CDR2 SVGAGI. V shed 2 bases and J 4 bases; nucleotides not matched to a gene: 5.

The chain is built from TRBV10-2 and TRBJ2-1; 12 bases map to TRBD2. CDR1 is WSHSY and CDR2 is SAAADI in the germline V gene. V dropped 7 bases and J dropped 7; count of bases not matched to a gene: 11. This CDR3 is 16 amino acids long. The CDR3 nucleotides are TGCGCCAGCAAACCGCAGGGACTAGCGGGTTCAAATGAGCAGTTCTTC. Encoded protein: CASKPQGLAGSNEQFF.

The J gene is TRBJ2-3, the V gene TRBV20-1, with TRBD2 matching over 11 bases. This CDR3 contains 17 residues. Germline CDR1 is DFQATT and CDR2 is SNEGSKA (reference sequence). V lost 3 bases and J lost 4; bases outside the gene matches: 12. The CDR3, as DNA: TGCAGTGCTAGTGCCTCCCAAACTAGCGGGAGTGCAGATACGCAGTATTTT. It is translated as CSASASQTSGSADTQYF.

The genes are TRBV7-6 and TRBJ2-7; 10 bases map to TRBD2. Germline V lookup: CDR1 SGHVS, CDR2 FNYEAQ. The CDR3 contains 14 residues. With 5 bases clipped from V and 7 bases from J, the junction kept 8 bases outside the gene matches. In DNA form, the CDR3 reads TGTGCCAGCAGCCGGACTAGCGGCCTCGGGGAGCAGTACTTC. It specifies CASSRTSGLGEQYF.

This clone was detected only once. The J gene is TRBJ2-7, the V gene TRBV15; D is perhaps TRBD1 (5 bases). Germline V gene data show CDR1 as LNHNV and CDR2 as YYDKDF (reference sequence). There are 16 residues in the CDR3. The V and J ends lost 1 base and 5 bases respectively, with 18 bases between them. CDR3 in amino acids: CATSRGPQGYQNEQYF. For the CDR3, the DNA is TGTGCCACCAGCAGAGGCCCCCAGGGTTATCAGAACGAGCAGTACTTC.

This rearrangement joins TRBV11-2 to TRBJ2-5; 11 nucleotides agree with TRBD2. The CDR3 has 16 amino acids. The ends lost 2 bases at V and 1 base at J; junction bases unmatched: 3. Germline assignment: CDR1 SGHAT and CDR2 FQNNGV. The CDR3 region is CASSLTLAGGQETQYF. In DNA, the CDR3 is TGTGCCAGCAGCTTAACCCTAGCGGGGGGCCAAGAGACCCAGTACTTC.

V usage is TRBV6-5 and J usage is TRBJ1-1; no firm D call. This CDR3 spans 12 amino acids. From germline, CDR1 is MNHEY and CDR2 SVGAGI. V dropped 6 bases and J dropped 1 base, with 6 bases sitting between them. CDR3 sequence reads: CASRVRNTEAFF. As DNA, the CDR3 is TGTGCCAGCAGGGTGAGGAACACTGAAGCTTTCTTT.

The V gene is TRBV25-1, the J gene TRBJ2-7; TRBD2 matches 7 bases. From germline, CDR1 is MGHDK and CDR2 SYGVNS. The V gene end was trimmed by 1 base and the J gene end by 0 bases; junction bases not matched to a gene: 3. The CDR3 sequence is 15 residues long. CDR3: CASSESASGSYEQYF. DNA of the CDR3: TGTGCCAGCAGTGAATCGGCTAGCGGCTCCTACGAGCAGTACTTC.

This clone was seen a single time. This rearrangement joins TRBV2 to TRBJ2-1; 11 nucleotides line up with TRBD2. The CDR3 totals 15 residues. V lost 9 bases, J lost 6 bases, and 10 bases stayed unmatched. Germline CDR1 is SNHLY and CDR2 is FYNNEI. The CDR3 loop reads CASRDWGLAVNEQFF. Written as DNA, the CDR3 is TGTGCCAGTAGAGATTGGGGACTAGCGGTCAATGAGCAGTTCTTC.

V is TRBV19 and J is TRBJ1-5; 7 bases line up with TRBD1. The CDR3 has 15 amino acids. Germline V lookup: CDR1 LNHDA, CDR2 SQIVND (reference sequence). The ends lost 4 bases at V and 5 bases at J; junction bases unmatched: 8. This CDR3 reads CASSTTDRVHQPQHF. The CDR3 coding sequence is TGTGCCAGTAGTACAACCGACAGGGTACATCAGCCCCAGCATTTT.

Here the CDR3 DNA reads TGCGCCAGCAGCTTGGGGGGAGGCGGGTCGGAGACCCAGTACTTC. This sequence encodes CASSLGGGGSETQYF. This sequence joins TRBV5-1 and TRBJ2-5; D is possibly TRBD2 (6 bases). Trimming removed 0 bases at V and 5 bases at J, with 14 bases between. CDR3 size: 15 residues. Germline V gives CDR1 SGHRS, CDR2 YFSETQ.

The chain employs TRBV2 and TRBJ1-2, with 7 bases identical to TRBD1. The CDR3 contains 13 residues. In germline, CDR1 is SNHLY, CDR2 FYNNEI. Germline trimming cut 9 bases from V and 4 bases from J; bases unmatched to any gene: 8. CDR3 amino acids: CASGDSFLYGYTF. The CDR3 nucleotides are TGTGCCAGTGGGGACAGCTTTCTCTATGGCTACACCTTC.

The chain recombines TRBV14 with TRBJ2-1; 13 nucleotides agree with TRBD2. V lost 5 bases and J lost 2; bases outside the gene matches: 0. The CDR3 contains 15 residues. CDR1 is SGHDN, CDR2 FVKESK, per germline. The CDR3 DNA reads TGTGCCAGCAGCGGACTAGCGGGAGCCTACAATGAGCAGTTCTTC. It translates to CASSGLAGAYNEQFF. Variable domain in full (rest from reference TRBV14 and TRBJ2-1): EAGVTQFPSHSVIEKGQTVTLRCDPISGHDNLYWYRRVMGKEIKFLLHFVKESKQDESGMPNNRFLAERTGGTYSTLKVQPAELEDSGVYFCASSGLAGAYNEQFFGPGTRLTVL.

The V call is TRBV6-5, the J call TRBJ2-3; TRBD2 matches 8 bases. With V trimmed by 7 bases and J by 1 base, 7 bases remained unmatched. The CDR3 spans 15 residues. The germline CDR1 and CDR2 sequences are MNHEY and SVGAGI. The CDR3 loop is CASISSGSGTDTQYF. The CDR3 DNA is TGTGCCAGCATCTCGAGCGGGAGTGGCACAGATACGCAGTATTTT.

This clone was seen repeatedly, ten times or more. The rearrangement uses TRBV6-5 and TRBJ1-2, with 11 bases fitting TRBD1. Trimming removed 2 bases from V and 8 bases from J; junction bases left unmatched: 4. Germline values: CDR1 MNHEY, CDR2 SVGAGI. CDR3 length equals 14 residues. The CDR3 DNA reads as TGTGCCAGCAGTTACACGGACAGGGGGCTAGGCTACACCTTC. It yields the protein CASSYTDRGLGYTF.

The chain links TRBV3-1 (or the pseudogene TRBV3-2) to TRBJ2-5; D may be TRBD1 (5 bases). Trimming shortened V by 4 bases and J by 6 bases, and 18 bases separated the two germline ends. The CDR3 runs to 15 residues. Germline V lookup: CDR1 LGHDT, CDR2 YNNKEL (reference sequence). DNA of the CDR3: TGTGCCAGCAGCCTAAGTGTTCAGGGTCAAAAGACCCAGTACTTC. This encodes CASSLSVQGQKTQYF.

V and J are TRBV11-3 and TRBJ2-1; weak D call: TRBD1 (5 bases). V lost 0 bases and J 0 bases, leaving 9 bases between the germline ends. The CDR3 has 16 residues. Germline V gene data show CDR1 as SGHNT and CDR2 as YENEEA. CDR3 bases: TGTGCCAGCAGCTTAGACTACAGGATCTCCTACAATGAGCAGTTCTTC. Its protein product is CASSLDYRISYNEQFF.

V is TRBV7-9 and J is TRBJ2-5; D might be TRBD2 (5 bases). Trimming took 4 bases from V and 2 from J, leaving 11 bases between them. The germline CDR1 and CDR2 sequences are SEHNR and FQNEAQ (reference sequence). The CDR3 totals 14 residues. In DNA, the CDR3 is TGTGCCAGCAGCTACTCGGGCGGGCAAGAGACCCAGTACTTC. It codes for CASSYSGGQETQYF.

V is TRBV30 and J is TRBJ2-3, with D perhaps matching TRBD2 (5 bases). V was shortened by 4 bases and J by 2 bases, with 13 bases between the two germline ends. The CDR3 covers 14 residues. Germline lookup yields CDR1 GTSNPN and CDR2 SVGIG (reference sequence). CDR3 DNA: TGTGCCTGGAAAGGACTCCATCCCACAGATACGCAGTATTTT. Amino acids: CAWKGLHPTDTQYF.